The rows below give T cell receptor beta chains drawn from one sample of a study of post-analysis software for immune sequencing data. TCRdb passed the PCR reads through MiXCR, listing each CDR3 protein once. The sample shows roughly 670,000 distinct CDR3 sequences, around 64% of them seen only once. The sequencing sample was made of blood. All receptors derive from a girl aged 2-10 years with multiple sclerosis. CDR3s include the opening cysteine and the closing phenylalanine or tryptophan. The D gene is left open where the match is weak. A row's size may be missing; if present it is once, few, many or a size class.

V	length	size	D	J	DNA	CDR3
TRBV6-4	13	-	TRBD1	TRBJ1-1	TGTGCCAGCAGTAGGGGGCTGGGCACTGAAGCTTTCTTT	CASSRGLGTEAFF
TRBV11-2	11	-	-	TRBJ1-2	TGTGCAACCCCAGGACACTATGGCTACACCTTC	CATPGHYGYTF
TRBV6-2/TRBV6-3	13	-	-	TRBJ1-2	TGTGCCAGCAGATCGACAGCATTCTATGGCTACACCTTC	CASRSTAFYGYTF
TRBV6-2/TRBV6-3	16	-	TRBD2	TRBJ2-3	TGTGCCAGCAGCATCGGGACTAGCGGGGGGAGGGATACGCAGTATTTT	CASSIGTSGGRDTQYF
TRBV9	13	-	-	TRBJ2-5	TGTGCCAGCAGCGTAGGCTCCTCGGGGACCCAGTACTTC	CASSVGSSGTQYF
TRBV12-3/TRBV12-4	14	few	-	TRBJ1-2	TGTGCCAGCAGTTTCCACCCCGGTCTCTATGGCTACACCTTC	CASSFHPGLYGYTF
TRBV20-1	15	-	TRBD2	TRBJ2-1	TGCAGTGCTCCTAGCGGGAGGGCCGGTAACAATGAGCAGTTCTTC	CSAPSGRAGNNEQFF
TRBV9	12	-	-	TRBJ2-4	TGTGCCAGCAGCGCCGTCGGGAACATTCAGTACTTC	CASSAVGNIQYF
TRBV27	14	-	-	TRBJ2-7	TGTGCCAGCAGTTTATTCCATTACTCCTACGAGCAGTACTTC	CASSLFHYSYEQYF
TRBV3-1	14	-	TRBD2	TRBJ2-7	TGTGCCAGCAGCCAAGATGTACTAGCGGTCGAGCAGTACTTC	CASSQDVLAVEQYF
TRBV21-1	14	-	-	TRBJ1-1	TGTGCCAGCAGCAAAGTGACAGGGGGCACTGAAGCTTTCTTT	CASSKVTGGTEAFF
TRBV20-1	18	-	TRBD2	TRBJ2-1	TGCAGTGCTAAAGCCCGTCGGAAAGCCAGCGGGAGGTATAATGAGCAGTTCTTC	CSAKARRKASGRYNEQFF
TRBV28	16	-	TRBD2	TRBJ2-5	TGTGCCAGCAGCCAGTGGGGGACTAGCGATCAAGAGACCCAGTACTTC	CASSQWGTSDQETQYF
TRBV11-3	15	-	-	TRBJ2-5	TGTGCCAGCAGCTCGCGGGACAGCCTCGTAGAGACCCAGTACTTC	CASSSRDSLVETQYF
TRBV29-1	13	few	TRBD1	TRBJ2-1	TGCAGCTTTTGCCGGGACAGGGGCTATGAGCAGTTCTTC	CSFCRDRGYEQFF
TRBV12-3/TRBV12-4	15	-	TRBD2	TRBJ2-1	TGTGCCAGCAGGAAAGCGGGAGTGCTGGAGAATGAGCAGTTCTTC	CASRKAGVLENEQFF
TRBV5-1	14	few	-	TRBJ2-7	TGCGCCAGCAGCTTGGGTCCAGCCTCCTACGAGCAGTACTTC	CASSLGPASYEQYF
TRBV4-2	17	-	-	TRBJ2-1	TGTGCCAGCAGCCAAGATCCGCGGGACAGAACCTACAATGAGCAGTTCTTC	CASSQDPRDRTYNEQFF
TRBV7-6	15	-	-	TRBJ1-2	TGTGCCAGCAGCTTAGGGGACGGCACAAACTATGGCTACACCTTC	CASSLGDGTNYGYTF
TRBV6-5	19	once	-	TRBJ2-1	TGTGCCAGCAGTTACTCTACAGTCGGAACAGGTCGGATCGTCGATGAGCAGTTCTTC	CASSYSTVGTGRIVDEQFF
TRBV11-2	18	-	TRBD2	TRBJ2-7	TGTGCCAGCAGCTTAGATGGCCTAGCGGGAGGGAGCTCCTACGAGCAGTACTTC	CASSLDGLAGGSSYEQYF
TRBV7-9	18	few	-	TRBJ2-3	TGTGCCAGCAGCTTAGAAGTGAGGTGGGAGTGGTGGACAGATACGCAGTATTTT	CASSLEVRWEWWTDTQYF
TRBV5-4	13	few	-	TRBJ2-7	TGTGCCAGCAGCTTGGGATCCGTTGCCGAGCAGTACTTC	CASSLGSVAEQYF
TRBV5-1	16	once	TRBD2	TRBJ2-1	TGCGCCAGCAGCTTGTCAATGACGAGCGGGGTGGTTGAGCAGTTCTTC	CASSLSMTSGVVEQFF
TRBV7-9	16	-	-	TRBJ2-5	TGTGCCAGCAGCTTAGTTGACGGGGAGATTATAGAGACCCAGTACTTC	CASSLVDGEIIETQYF
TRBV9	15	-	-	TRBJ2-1	TGTGCCAGCAGCCCCGGGACTCCTCCTTACAATGAGCAGTTCTTC	CASSPGTPPYNEQFF
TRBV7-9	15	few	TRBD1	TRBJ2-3	TGTGCCAGCAGCTTCGCCGGGACAGTCACAGATACGCAGTATTTT	CASSFAGTVTDTQYF
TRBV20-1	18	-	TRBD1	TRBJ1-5	TGCAGTGCTCTCAAGGATCCGACAGGGCAAGGGACTACTCAGCCCCAGCATTTT	CSALKDPTGQGTTQPQHF
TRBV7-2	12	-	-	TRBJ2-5	TGTGCCGGCAGCTTTGGTCAAGAGACCCAGTACTTC	CAGSFGQETQYF
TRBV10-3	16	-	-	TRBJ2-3	TGTGCCATCAGTCCAGGGACTCTTCAACAGGCAGATACGCAGTATTTT	CAISPGTLQQADTQYF
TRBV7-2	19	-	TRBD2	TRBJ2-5	TGTGCCAGCACCTCCCCAAGGACTAGCGGGGGGTCGACAAAAGAGACCCAGTACTTC	CASTSPRTSGGSTKETQYF
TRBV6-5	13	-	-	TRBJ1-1	TGTGCCAGCAGGATGGGCGAGAACACTGAAGCTTTCTTT	CASRMGENTEAFF
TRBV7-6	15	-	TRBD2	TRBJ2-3	TGTGCCAGCAGCGCCCGGACTAGCCCAGCAGATACGCAGTATTTT	CASSARTSPADTQYF
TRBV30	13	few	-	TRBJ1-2	TGTGCCTGGGACTTCTCAGGCTCCTATGGCTACACCTTC	CAWDFSGSYGYTF
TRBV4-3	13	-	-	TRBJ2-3	TGCGCCAGCAGCGCACAAGTGAGGGATACGCAGTATTTT	CASSAQVRDTQYF
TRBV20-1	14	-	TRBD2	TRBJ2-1	TGCAGTGCCACGAGGACTAGCGACTACAATGAGCAGTTCTTC	CSATRTSDYNEQFF
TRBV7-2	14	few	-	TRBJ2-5	TGTGCCAGCAGCCCGACCGGAACCACAAAGACCCAGTACTTC	CASSPTGTTKTQYF
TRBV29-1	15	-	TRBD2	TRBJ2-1	TGCAGCGTTGAACTGACTAGCGGCTCCTACAATGAGCAGTTCTTC	CSVELTSGSYNEQFF
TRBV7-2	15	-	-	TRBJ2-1	TGTGCCAGCAGCTTAAGTTTCGGGGACTACAATGAGCAGTTCTTC	CASSLSFGDYNEQFF
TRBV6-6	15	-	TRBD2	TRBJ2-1	TGTGCCAGCAGTTACTCGACCCTAGCGGGCAATGAGCAGTTCTTC	CASSYSTLAGNEQFF
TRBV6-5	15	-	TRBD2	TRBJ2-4	TGTGCCAGCAGTCCGTTAAGGGGACTAAAAAACATTCAGTACTTC	CASSPLRGLKNIQYF
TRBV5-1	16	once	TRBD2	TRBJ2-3	TGCGCCAGCAGCCCCGGACTAGCGGGGTCCCCTGATACGCAGTATTTT	CASSPGLAGSPDTQYF
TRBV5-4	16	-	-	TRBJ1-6	TGTGCCAGCAGCTTGGAAATGAGCTCCTATAATTCACCCCTCCACTTT	CASSLEMSSYNSPLHF
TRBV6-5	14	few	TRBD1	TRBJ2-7	TGTGCCAGCAGTTACTCGACAGGGACCTACGAGCAGTACTTC	CASSYSTGTYEQYF
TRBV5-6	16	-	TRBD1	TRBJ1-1	TGTGCCAGCAGACGCCCAGGGGGCGAGGCGGACACTGAAGCTTTCTTT	CASRRPGGEADTEAFF
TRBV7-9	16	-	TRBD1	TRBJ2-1	TGTGCCAGCAGCCGCGACAGGGAAGAAACCTACAATGAGCAGTTCTTC	CASSRDREETYNEQFF